This T cell receptor (beta chain) was found in a study of siplizumab effects on memory and regulatory T cells. General study points: Naive or memory phenotype was unassignable for roughly 75-96% of proliferating CD4+ or CD8+ clones. Unstimulated naive T cells seemed to show more diversity than memory cells did, and they also seemed to be among the major contributors to the alloresponse.

The CDR3 loop spans 17 amino acids. Trimming at V came to 2 bases and at J to 1 base, leaving 10 bases not matched to a gene. The germline gives CDR1 MNHEY, CDR2 SMNVEV (reference sequence). Some clones are missing from TCRdb's copy, which holds only in-frame ones; the method was immunoSEQ multiplex PCR. The sample consists of 100,000 or so clones, roughly 91% of them appearing once. Points on this clone: Its antigen is not known.

The chain is built from TRBV27 and TRBJ1-1, with 7 bases aligning to TRBD1. Sequences were obtained from CD4+ T cells sorted from blood. This clonotype originated in a human donor in good health. The CDR3 loop is CASSLINRGGPNTEAFF. The CDR3 DNA is TGTGCCAGCAGTTTAATAAACAGGGGTGGGCCGAACACTGAAGCTTTCTTT.